This T cell receptor (beta chain) was obtained from a study of CD8+CD57+ T cells in acquired aplastic anemia. Study in general: Sorted CD4+ and CD8+ cells gave a mean 3.2 ug DNA, range about 0.19 to 27.4 ug. An average of about 9.8 million reads for CD4+ cells was obtained from healthy donors.

Germline V gives CDR1 ENHRY, CDR2 SYGVKD. CDR3 size: 15 residues. The trim removed 8 bases at V and 13 bases at J, leaving 17 bases unmatched. Study-level results: Patients shared approximately 30 CD8+ CDR3 sequences with controls. Significance was not reached for CD8+ Simpson's diversity between patients and controls.

This clonotype was found a few times. Its antigen is unknown. Researchers used genomic DNA as the template to profile TCR beta VDJ and CDR3. MiXCR, applied by TCRdb to the reads, yields one record per CDR3 protein. The table lists under 200,000 distinct CDR3 sequences, under 75% of them singletons. The chain employs TRBV10-3 and TRBJ1-6; 7 bases fit TRBD1. The sample was sorted CD4+, CD8+, or CD8+CD57+ T cells (not recorded which) from PBMCs. The TCR sequence derives from a human donor in good health. The CDR3 is CAIGAARDSGLPLHF. CDR3 DNA: TGTGCCATCGGAGCAGCGCGGGACAGCGGACTTCCCCTCCACTTT.